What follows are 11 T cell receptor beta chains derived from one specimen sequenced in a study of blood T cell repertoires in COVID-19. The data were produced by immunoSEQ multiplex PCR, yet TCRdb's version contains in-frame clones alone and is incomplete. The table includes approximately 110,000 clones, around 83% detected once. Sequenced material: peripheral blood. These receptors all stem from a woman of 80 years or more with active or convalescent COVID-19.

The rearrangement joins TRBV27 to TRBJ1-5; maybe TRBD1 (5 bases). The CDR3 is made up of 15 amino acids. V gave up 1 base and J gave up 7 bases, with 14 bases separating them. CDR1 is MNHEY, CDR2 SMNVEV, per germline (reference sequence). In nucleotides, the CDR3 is TGTGCCAGCAGTTTATTCTCCAGGGCAGGCCAGCCCCAGCATTTT. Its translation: CASSLFSRAGQPQHF.

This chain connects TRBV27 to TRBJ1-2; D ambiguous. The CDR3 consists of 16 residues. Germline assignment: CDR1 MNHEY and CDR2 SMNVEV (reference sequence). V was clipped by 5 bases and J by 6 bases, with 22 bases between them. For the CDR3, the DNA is TGTGCCAGCAGTCCCCTTGGTACACAGACGAAACATGGCTACACCTTC. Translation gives CASSPLGTQTKHGYTF.

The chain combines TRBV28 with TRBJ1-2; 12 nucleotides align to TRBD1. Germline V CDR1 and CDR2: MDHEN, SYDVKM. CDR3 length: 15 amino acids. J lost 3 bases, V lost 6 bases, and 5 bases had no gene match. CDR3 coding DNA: TGTGCCAGCAGCCGGGGACAGGGGGCGTACTATGGCTACACCTTC. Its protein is CASSRGQGAYYGYTF.

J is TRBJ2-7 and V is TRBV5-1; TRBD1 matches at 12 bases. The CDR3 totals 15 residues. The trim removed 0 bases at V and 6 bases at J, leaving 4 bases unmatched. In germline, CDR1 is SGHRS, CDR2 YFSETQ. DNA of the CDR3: TGCGCCAGCAGCTTGGGTGGGACAGGGGGCCGCGAGCAGTACTTC. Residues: CASSLGGTGGREQYF.

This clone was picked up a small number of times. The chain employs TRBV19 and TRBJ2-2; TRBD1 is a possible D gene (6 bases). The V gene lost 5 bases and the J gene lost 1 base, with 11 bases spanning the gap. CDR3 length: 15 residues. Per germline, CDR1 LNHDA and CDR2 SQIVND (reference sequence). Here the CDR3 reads CASSVGTLNTGELFF. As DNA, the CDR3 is TGTGCCAGTAGTGTCGGGACACTGAACACCGGGGAGCTGTTTTTT.

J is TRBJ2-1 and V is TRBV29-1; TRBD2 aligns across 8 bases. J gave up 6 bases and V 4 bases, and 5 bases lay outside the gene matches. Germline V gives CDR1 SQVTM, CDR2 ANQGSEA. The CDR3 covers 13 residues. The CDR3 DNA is TGCAGCGTTGCGCGGGAGGAAGGCAATGAGCAGTTCTTC. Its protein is CSVAREEGNEQFF.

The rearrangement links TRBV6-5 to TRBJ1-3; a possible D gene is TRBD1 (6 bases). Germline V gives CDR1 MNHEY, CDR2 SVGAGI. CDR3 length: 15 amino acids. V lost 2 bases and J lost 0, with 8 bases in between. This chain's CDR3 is CASSYDRSSGNTIYF. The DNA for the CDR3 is TGTGCCAGCAGTTACGACAGGAGCTCTGGAAACACCATATATTTT.

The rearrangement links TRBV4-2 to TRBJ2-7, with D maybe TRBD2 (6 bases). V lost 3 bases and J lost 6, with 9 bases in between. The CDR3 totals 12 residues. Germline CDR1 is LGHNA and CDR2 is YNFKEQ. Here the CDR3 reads CASSHGTPEQYF. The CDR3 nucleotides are TGTGCCAGCAGCCATGGGACTCCCGAGCAGTACTTC.

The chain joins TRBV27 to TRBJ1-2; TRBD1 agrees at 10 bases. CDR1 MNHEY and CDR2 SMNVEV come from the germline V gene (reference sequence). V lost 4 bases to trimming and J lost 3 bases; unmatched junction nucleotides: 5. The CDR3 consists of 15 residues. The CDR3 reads CASSSRDRGHYGYTF. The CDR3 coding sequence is TGTGCCAGCAGTTCCCGTGACAGGGGGCACTATGGCTACACCTTC.

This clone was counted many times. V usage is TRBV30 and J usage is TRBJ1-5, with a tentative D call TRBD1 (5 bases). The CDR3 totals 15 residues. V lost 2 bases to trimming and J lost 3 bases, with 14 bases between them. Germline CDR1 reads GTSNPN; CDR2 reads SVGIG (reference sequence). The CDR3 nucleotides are TGTGCCTGGAGTTCGTCCAGGGTCCTCAATCAGCCCCAGCATTTT. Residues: CAWSSSRVLNQPQHF.

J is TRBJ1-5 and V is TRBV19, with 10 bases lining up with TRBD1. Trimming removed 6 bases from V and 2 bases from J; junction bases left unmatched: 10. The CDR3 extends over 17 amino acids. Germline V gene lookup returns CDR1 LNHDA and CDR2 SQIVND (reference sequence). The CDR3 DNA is TGTGCCAGTAGAGGCGATTTGACAGGGGGCCGCAATCAGCCCCAGCATTTT. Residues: CASRGDLTGGRNQPQHF.